This is a list of T cell receptor beta chains from one sample in a study of blood T cell repertoires in COVID-19. The method was immunoSEQ multiplex PCR; TCRdb's version includes in-frame clones alone and lacks a portion of them. This table holds 150,000 to 200,000 clones, just under 90% found once. Sequencing used peripheral blood. Every receptor here comes from a young woman who had recovered from COVID-19. The CDR3 runs from the conserved cysteine through the conserved F or W.

length | J | V | CDR3
13 | TRBJ1-1 | TRBV11-3 | CASSLDQGTEAFF
15 | TRBJ2-3 | TRBV7-3 | CASSLPGQDTDTQYF
13 | TRBJ1-4 | TRBV29-1 | CSAGGQLTEKLFF
15 | TRBJ2-1 | TRBV9 | CASSQDWSSYNEQFF
15 | TRBJ1-2 | TRBV9 | CASSVDPRTNYGYTF
17 | TRBJ2-5 | TRBV7-8 | CASSLAALTSGGETQYF
15 | TRBJ2-7 | TRBV4-1 | CASSQPDRVGYEQYF
14 | TRBJ1-2 | TRBV25-1 | CASSEAGDYYGYTF
16 | TRBJ1-2 | TRBV5-6 | CASSLRPPGPSYGYTF
12 | TRBJ1-5 | TRBV6-2/TRBV6-3 | CASSSPFWPQHF
16 | TRBJ1-2 | TRBV7-9 | CASSYRLGALDYGYTF
17 | TRBJ2-2 | TRBV5-1 | CASSLFLAGGVTGELFF
15 | TRBJ2-2 | TRBV6-5 | CASSYSGGSGGELFF
17 | TRBJ2-2 | TRBV11-2 | CASSAGRLAGNTGELFF
13 | TRBJ2-1 | TRBV6-5 | CASSSLPYNEQFF
13 | TRBJ2-1 | TRBV4-2 | CASSPRLVNEQFF
19 | TRBJ1-1 | TRBV16 | CASSLLGGAQKGVNTEAFF
15 | TRBJ2-3 | TRBV6-2/TRBV6-3 | CASSKLAGGSDTQYF
16 | TRBJ2-1 | TRBV7-3 | CASSAFGGSSYNEQFF
15 | TRBJ2-3 | TRBV14 | CASSQVTGGPDTQYF
17 | TRBJ2-2 | TRBV27 | CASSFRGTPTNTGELFF
15 | TRBJ2-1 | TRBV5-1 | CASSLEGLSYNEQFF
15 | TRBJ1-3 | TRBV19 | CASSIRTGSGNTIYF
12 | TRBJ1-1 | TRBV6-2/TRBV6-3 | CASSYVQTEAFF
17 | TRBJ2-5 | TRBV24-1 | CATSDTTGQGLQETQYF
18 | TRBJ2-2 | TRBV19 | CASSIAKRGGWDTGELFF
14 | TRBJ2-7 | TRBV7-2 | CASSSSGAAYEQYF
15 | TRBJ2-3 | TRBV24-1 | CATSELQGSADTQYF
14 | TRBJ1-6 | TRBV11-2 | CASSSGTVNSPLHF
15 | TRBJ2-5 | TRBV28 | CASSPRLTGQETQYF
16 | TRBJ2-2 | TRBV2 | CASSATRVTDTGELFF
16 | TRBJ2-7 | TRBV4-1 | CASSPTGTGQTYEQYF
13 | TRBJ1-1 | TRBV10-3 | CAISGGPEGEAFF